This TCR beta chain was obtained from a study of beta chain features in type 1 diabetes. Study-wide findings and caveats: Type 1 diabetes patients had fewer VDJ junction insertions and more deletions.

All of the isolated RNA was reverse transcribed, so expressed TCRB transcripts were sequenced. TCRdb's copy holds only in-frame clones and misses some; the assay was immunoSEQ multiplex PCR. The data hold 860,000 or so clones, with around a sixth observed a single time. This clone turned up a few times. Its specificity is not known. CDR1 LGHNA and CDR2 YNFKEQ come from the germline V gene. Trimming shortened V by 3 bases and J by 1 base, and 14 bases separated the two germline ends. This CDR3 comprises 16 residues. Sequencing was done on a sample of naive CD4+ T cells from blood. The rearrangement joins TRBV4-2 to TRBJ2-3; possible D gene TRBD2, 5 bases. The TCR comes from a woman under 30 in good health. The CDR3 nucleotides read TGTGCCAGCAGCCAGCAGCGGAGTTCGGGCACAGATACGCAGTATTTT. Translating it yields CASSQQRSSGTDTQYF.